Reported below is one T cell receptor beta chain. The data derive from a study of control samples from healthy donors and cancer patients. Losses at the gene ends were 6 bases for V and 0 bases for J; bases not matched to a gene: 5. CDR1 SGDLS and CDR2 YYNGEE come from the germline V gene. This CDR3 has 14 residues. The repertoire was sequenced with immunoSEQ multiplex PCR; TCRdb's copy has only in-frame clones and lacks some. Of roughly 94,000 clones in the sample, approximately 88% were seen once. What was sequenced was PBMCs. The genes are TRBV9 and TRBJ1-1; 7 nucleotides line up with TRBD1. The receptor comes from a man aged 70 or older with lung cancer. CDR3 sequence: CASNKQGLNTEAFF. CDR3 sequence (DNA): TGTGCCAGCAACAAACAGGGGTTGAACACTGAAGCTTTCTTT.